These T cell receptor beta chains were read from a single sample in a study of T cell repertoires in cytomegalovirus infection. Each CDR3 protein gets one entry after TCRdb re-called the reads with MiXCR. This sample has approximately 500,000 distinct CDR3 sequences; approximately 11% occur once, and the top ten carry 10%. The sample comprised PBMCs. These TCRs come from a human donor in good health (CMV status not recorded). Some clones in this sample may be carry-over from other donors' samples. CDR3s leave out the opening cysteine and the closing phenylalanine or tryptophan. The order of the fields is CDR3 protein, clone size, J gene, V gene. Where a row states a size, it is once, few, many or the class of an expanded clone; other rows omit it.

CDR3: SAQRDSNSPLH; size: many; J: TRBJ1-6; V: TRBV20-1
CDR3: ASTSGTVITEAF; size: many; J: TRBJ1-1; V: TRBV7-9
CDR3: EYRVSYNEQF; size: few; J: TRBJ2-1; V: TRBV5-6
CDR3: ASSAARAYGYT; size: few; J: TRBJ1-2; V: TRBV25-1
CDR3: SVDRGRDEQY; size: .; J: TRBJ2-7; V: TRBV29-1
CDR3: SAQTGYVGDHEQF; size: once; J: TRBJ2-1; V: TRBV29-1
CDR3: ASSSYGTSSEKLF; size: many; J: TRBJ1-4; V: TRBV7-8
CDR3: ASSLIGSPLH; size: many; J: TRBJ1-6; V: TRBV28
CDR3: ASSLAGQGNYNEQF; size: .; J: TRBJ2-1; V: TRBV5-1
CDR3: ASSSVGVYREEPSYGYT; size: .; J: TRBJ1-2; V: TRBV12-3/TRBV12-4
CDR3: ASSYGASEGGALTGELF; size: .; J: TRBJ2-2; V: TRBV6-5
CDR3: SARAEPGNTIY; size: many; J: TRBJ1-3; V: TRBV20-1
CDR3: ASSPRTSGRSEQF; size: many; J: TRBJ2-1; V: TRBV19
CDR3: SVFGTELGYT; size: few; J: TRBJ1-2; V: TRBV29-1
CDR3: ASSQRNRATDTQY; size: .; J: TRBJ2-3; V: TRBV6-5
CDR3: ASIGNRGEANEKLF; size: few; J: TRBJ1-4; V: TRBV27
CDR3: ASGFQGNRRGFTEAF; size: many; J: TRBJ1-1; V: TRBV12-5
CDR3: ASSTDRGSPGSYT; size: many; J: TRBJ1-2; V: TRBV7-9
CDR3: ASSSERGGWDTQY; size: many; J: TRBJ2-3; V: TRBV5-4
CDR3: ASSGRRDTGELF; size: many; J: TRBJ2-2; V: TRBV12-3/TRBV12-4
CDR3: ASSFRDYSSYEQY; size: many; J: TRBJ2-7; V: TRBV5-5
CDR3: ATSRDNQPQH; size: many; J: TRBJ1-5; V: TRBV15
CDR3: ASTHWRSNGGNEQF; size: few; J: TRBJ2-1; V: TRBV3-1
CDR3: ASSRTDDSNQPQH; size: .; J: TRBJ1-5; V: TRBV4-1
CDR3: ASSLARRQGLRSPLH; size: many; J: TRBJ1-6; V: TRBV7-8
CDR3: ASSTTDTQY; size: many; J: TRBJ2-3; V: TRBV19
CDR3: ASSQDSTGVLPQH; size: .; J: TRBJ1-5; V: TRBV4-2
CDR3: ASSLGWTVNEQY; size: .; J: TRBJ2-7; V: TRBV5-5
CDR3: ASSENSYNEQF; size: once; J: TRBJ2-1; V: TRBV19
CDR3: ASSSGQPSLTGNTIY; size: many; J: TRBJ1-3; V: TRBV5-1
CDR3: ASSSGRPSNTGELF; size: many; J: TRBJ2-2; V: TRBV6-5
CDR3: ASSLTSLHEQY; size: many; J: TRBJ2-7; V: TRBV11-3
CDR3: ASSERSNYGYT; size: .; J: TRBJ1-2; V: TRBV2
CDR3: ASSVGRDRGRNGYT; size: .; J: TRBJ1-2; V: TRBV9
CDR3: SAREAASSDTQY; size: .; J: TRBJ2-3; V: TRBV20-1